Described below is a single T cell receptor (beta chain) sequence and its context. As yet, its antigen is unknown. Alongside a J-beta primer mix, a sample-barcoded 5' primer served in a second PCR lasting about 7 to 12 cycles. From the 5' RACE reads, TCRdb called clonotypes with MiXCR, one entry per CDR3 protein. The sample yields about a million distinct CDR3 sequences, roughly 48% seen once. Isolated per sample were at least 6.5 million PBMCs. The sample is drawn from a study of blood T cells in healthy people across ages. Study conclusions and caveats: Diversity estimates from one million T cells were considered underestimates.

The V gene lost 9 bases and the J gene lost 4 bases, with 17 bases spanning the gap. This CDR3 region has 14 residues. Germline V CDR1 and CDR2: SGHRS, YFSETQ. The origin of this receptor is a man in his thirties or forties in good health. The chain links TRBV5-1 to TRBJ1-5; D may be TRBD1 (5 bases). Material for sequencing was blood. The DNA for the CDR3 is TGCGCCAATTCAAGAGGGGAAGGGAATCAGCCCCAGCATTTT. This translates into CANSRGEGNQPQHF. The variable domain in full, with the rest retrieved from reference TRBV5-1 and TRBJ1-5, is KAGVTQTPRYLIKTRGQQVTLSCSPISGHRSVSWYQQTPGQGLQFLFEYFSETQRNKGNFPGRFSGRQFSNSRSEMNVSTLELGDSALYLCANSRGEGNQPQHFGDGTRLSIL.